What follows describes a single T cell receptor (beta chain). Its antigen is undetermined. The data originate from a study of cytomegalovirus exposure and HLA in healthy donors. The PCR contained 60 Vbeta and 13 Jbeta primers. In the original workflow: Roughly 11 million of the 80 million or so unique TCR beta chains counted in a later analysis were shared. The protocol was immunoSEQ multiplex PCR, while the TCRdb copy is restricted to in-frame clones and leaves out a portion. The DNA gave D and trimming, while V, J and clone size come from that table. Among about 120,000 clones listed, about four fifths were seen once. Broader study findings: It has been reported that TCR beta sequences accurately predicted the HLA-A and HLA-B alleles of most subjects.

Sample: PBMCs. The receptor comes from a woman in her forties in good health and CMV-seropositive.

Written as DNA, the CDR3 is TGTGCCAGCAGTCCTCAGATGGACGAGCAGTACTTC. Translation: CASSPQMDEQYF. This chain links TRBV7-9 with TRBJ2-7; no reliable D call. V dropped 6 bases and J dropped 5 bases, with 11 bases sitting between them. Germline CDR1 and CDR2: SEHNR and FQNEAQ (reference sequence). This CDR3 region has 12 residues.